These T cell receptor beta chains were read from a single sample in a study of shared T cell receptors in the human thymus. This table comes from immunoSEQ multiplex PCR, and its TCRdb copy is limited to in-frame clones, with some not included. The profile covers hundreds of thousands of clones, with approximately 85% appearing a single time and roughly 0.01% taken by the ten largest. This sample was shared with a second study, whose subject was human thymus T cells.

The sequencing sample was made of thymocytes. All receptors derive from a girl under three years old with a congenital heart defect. The CDR3 runs from the conserved cysteine through the conserved F or W. Each record gives: J gene, V gene, clone size, D gene, CDR3 DNA, CDR3 protein. A D gene is named only where the DNA matches it firmly. Some rows have no size entry. The others give once, few or many, or a class for an expanded clone.

j_call: TRBJ1-2; v_call: TRBV4-1; clone_size: -; d_call: -; cdr3_nt: TGCGCCAGCAGCCAAGAGAGCGGACCCAAGATGGCCTACACCTTC; cdr3_aa: CASSQESGPKMAYTF
j_call: TRBJ1-4; v_call: TRBV9; clone_size: -; d_call: TRBD1; cdr3_nt: TGTGCCAGCAGCGCGGGGACAGCCGCAACTAATGAAAAACTGTTTTTT; cdr3_aa: CASSAGTAATNEKLFF
j_call: TRBJ1-5; v_call: TRBV30; clone_size: -; d_call: -; cdr3_nt: TGTGCCTGGAGGTATAACAGACAGGCGCCGGTAGGGGATCAGCCCCAGCATTTT; cdr3_aa: CAWRYNRQAPVGDQPQHF
j_call: TRBJ1-1; v_call: TRBV9; clone_size: -; d_call: -; cdr3_nt: TGTGCCAGCAGCGTAGCTCGACACGGCAGGTGCCATCGACGGGGGGCTTTCTTT; cdr3_aa: CASSVARHGRCHRRGAFF
j_call: TRBJ2-4; v_call: TRBV4-3; clone_size: -; d_call: TRBD1; cdr3_nt: TGCGCCAGCAGCCAAGGCGACGGACCAACAGGGGGAGCCAAAAACATTCAGTACTTC; cdr3_aa: CASSQGDGPTGGAKNIQYF
j_call: TRBJ1-5; v_call: TRBV19; clone_size: few; d_call: -; cdr3_nt: TGTGCCAGTAGTATTTCGGGGATTCAGCAGCCCCAGCATTTT; cdr3_aa: CASSISGIQQPQHF
j_call: TRBJ1-1; v_call: TRBV5-4; clone_size: -; d_call: -; cdr3_nt: TGTGCCAGCAGCCCGCACAGGTTTGGGGAAGCTTTCTTT; cdr3_aa: CASSPHRFGEAFF
j_call: TRBJ1-1; v_call: TRBV11-2; clone_size: -; d_call: -; cdr3_nt: TGTGCCAGCAGCTTCACTCAGAACACTGAAGCTTTCTTT; cdr3_aa: CASSFTQNTEAFF
j_call: TRBJ1-5; v_call: TRBV2; clone_size: once; d_call: TRBD1; cdr3_nt: TGTGCCAGCAGTGAAGGCCCCAGGGGGCATCAGCCCCAGCATTTT; cdr3_aa: CASSEGPRGHQPQHF
j_call: TRBJ1-5; v_call: TRBV5-6; clone_size: -; d_call: -; cdr3_nt: TGTGCCAGCAGTCAACATGATGGCAATCAGCCCCAGCATTTT; cdr3_aa: CASSQHDGNQPQHF
j_call: TRBJ1-2; v_call: TRBV19; clone_size: -; d_call: -; cdr3_nt: TGTGCCAGCACCGCAACTGCGGGACGGAGCTATGGCTACACCTTC; cdr3_aa: CASTATAGRSYGYTF
j_call: TRBJ2-3; v_call: TRBV4-1; clone_size: -; d_call: TRBD2; cdr3_nt: TGCGCCAGCAGACCCACCCTAGCGGGCACCACAGATACGCAGTATTTT; cdr3_aa: CASRPTLAGTTDTQYF
j_call: TRBJ1-4; v_call: TRBV13; clone_size: -; d_call: -; cdr3_nt: TGTGCCAGCAGCTTAATGGGCTTGAACGAAAAACTGTTTTTT; cdr3_aa: CASSLMGLNEKLFF
j_call: TRBJ2-4; v_call: TRBV6-5; clone_size: -; d_call: -; cdr3_nt: TGTGCCAGCAGTTATTGCAGGGATGTCAAAAACATTCAGTACTTC; cdr3_aa: CASSYCRDVKNIQYF
j_call: TRBJ1-2; v_call: TRBV5-8; clone_size: -; d_call: TRBD1; cdr3_nt: TGTGCCAGCAGCCGGGACAGTTTAAACTATGGCTACACCTTC; cdr3_aa: CASSRDSLNYGYTF
j_call: TRBJ2-7; v_call: TRBV11-2; clone_size: -; d_call: TRBD1; cdr3_nt: TGTGCCAGCAGCCTACCGGACAGGGGGGACGAGCAGTACTTC; cdr3_aa: CASSLPDRGDEQYF
j_call: TRBJ2-5; v_call: TRBV6-5; clone_size: -; d_call: -; cdr3_nt: TGTGCCAGCACCCCTGGTAGGCAGGGGGAGACCCAGTACTTC; cdr3_aa: CASTPGRQGETQYF
j_call: TRBJ2-3; v_call: TRBV5-1; clone_size: once; d_call: TRBD1; cdr3_nt: TGCGCCAGCCGACAGGGGAATACAGATACGCAGTATTTT; cdr3_aa: CASRQGNTDTQYF
j_call: TRBJ2-7; v_call: TRBV5-5; clone_size: -; d_call: -; cdr3_nt: TGTGCCAGCAGCTTGGTAGAGGGTTCCTACGAGCAGTACTTC; cdr3_aa: CASSLVEGSYEQYF
j_call: TRBJ1-2; v_call: TRBV5-4; clone_size: -; d_call: -; cdr3_nt: TGTGCCAGCAGCGATCAGGGATTCTATGGCTACACCTTC; cdr3_aa: CASSDQGFYGYTF
j_call: TRBJ1-6; v_call: TRBV5-1; clone_size: -; d_call: TRBD1; cdr3_nt: TGCGCCAGCAGCTCCGCGCCAACCTGGACAGGGGGCGCCTCCTATAATTCACCCCTCCACTTT; cdr3_aa: CASSSAPTWTGGASYNSPLHF
j_call: TRBJ2-3; v_call: TRBV4-1; clone_size: once; d_call: TRBD2; cdr3_nt: TGCGCCAGCAGCTACTCCATAGCGGGGGGTGGCACAGATACGCAGTATTTT; cdr3_aa: CASSYSIAGGGTDTQYF
j_call: TRBJ2-7; v_call: TRBV9; clone_size: -; d_call: -; cdr3_nt: TGTGCCAGCAGCGTAGGGGAGGGGGGGGACGAGCAGTACTTC; cdr3_aa: CASSVGEGGDEQYF
j_call: TRBJ1-1; v_call: TRBV7-3; clone_size: -; d_call: TRBD1; cdr3_nt: TGTGCCAGCAGCTTAACGGGACAGCAGCTGAACACTGAAGCTTTCTTT; cdr3_aa: CASSLTGQQLNTEAFF